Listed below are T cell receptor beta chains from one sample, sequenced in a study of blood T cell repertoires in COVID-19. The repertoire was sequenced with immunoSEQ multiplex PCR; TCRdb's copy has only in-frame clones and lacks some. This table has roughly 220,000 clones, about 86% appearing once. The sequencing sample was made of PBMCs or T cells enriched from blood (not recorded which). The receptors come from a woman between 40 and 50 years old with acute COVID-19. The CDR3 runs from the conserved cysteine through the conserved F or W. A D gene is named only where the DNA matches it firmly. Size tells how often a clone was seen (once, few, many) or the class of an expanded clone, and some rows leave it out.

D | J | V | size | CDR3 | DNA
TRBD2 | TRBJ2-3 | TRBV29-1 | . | CSVGIAGGTDTQYF | TGCAGCGTGGGGATAGCGGGAGGTACAGATACGCAGTATTTT
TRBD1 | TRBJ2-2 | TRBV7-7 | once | CASSPTGSNTGELFF | TGTGCCAGCAGCCCGACAGGGTCGAACACCGGGGAGCTGTTTTTT
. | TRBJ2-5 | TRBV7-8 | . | CASSLGRGTGETQYF | TGTGCCAGCAGCTTAGGCCGGGGGACCGGCGAGACCCAGTACTTC
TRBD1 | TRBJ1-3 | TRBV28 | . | CASSPGTASGNTIYF | TGTGCCAGCAGCCCCGGGACAGCGTCTGGAAACACCATATATTTT
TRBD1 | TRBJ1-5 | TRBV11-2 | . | CASSFGTGSNQPQHF | TGTGCCAGCAGCTTTGGGACAGGGAGCAATCAGCCCCAGCATTTT
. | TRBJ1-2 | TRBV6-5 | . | CAIHGSGASNYGYTF | TGTGCCATCCACGGGAGTGGGGCCTCTAACTATGGCTACACCTTC
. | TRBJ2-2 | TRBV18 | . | CASSPVITGELFF | TGTGCCAGCTCACCAGTTATAACCGGGGAGCTGTTTTTT
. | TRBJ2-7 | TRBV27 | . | CASSLSNNYEQYF | TGTGCCAGCAGTTTATCGAACAACTACGAGCAGTACTTC
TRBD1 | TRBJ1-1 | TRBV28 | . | CASSSGTGGYTEAFF | TGTGCCAGCAGTTCCGGGACAGGGGGATACACTGAAGCTTTCTTT
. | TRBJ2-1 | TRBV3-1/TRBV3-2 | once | CASRSKTPGPSYNEQFF | TGTGCCAGCAGGTCAAAGACACCCGGTCCATCCTACAATGAGCAGTTCTTC
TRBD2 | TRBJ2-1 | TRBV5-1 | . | CASSLAQRERDEQFF | TGCGCCAGCAGCTTGGCCCAGCGGGAGAGGGATGAGCAGTTCTTC
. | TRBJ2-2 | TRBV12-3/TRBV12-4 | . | CASSFSGAGELFF | TGTGCCAGCAGTTTTTCCGGGGCCGGGGAGCTGTTTTTT
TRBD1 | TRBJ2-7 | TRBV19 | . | CASSHGTGLNEQYF | TGTGCCAGTAGTCACGGGACAGGGCTTAACGAGCAGTACTTC
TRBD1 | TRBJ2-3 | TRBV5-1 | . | CASSLGQGAITDTQYF | TGCGCCAGCAGCTTGGGTCAGGGGGCGATCACAGATACGCAGTATTTT
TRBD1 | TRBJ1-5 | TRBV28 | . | CASSRAGGSNQPQHF | TGTGCCAGCAGTCGAGCAGGGGGGAGCAATCAGCCCCAGCATTTT
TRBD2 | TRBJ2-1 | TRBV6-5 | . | CASRAGTSNFNEQFF | TGTGCCAGCAGGGCCGGGACTAGCAATTTCAATGAGCAGTTCTTC
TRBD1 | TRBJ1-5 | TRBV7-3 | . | CASSLTLGSLTGDQPQHF | TGTGCCAGCAGCTTAACATTGGGATCGTTGACAGGGGATCAGCCCCAGCATTTT
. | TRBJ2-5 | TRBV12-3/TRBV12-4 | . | CASSLLAETQYF | TGTGCCAGCAGTTTATTGGCAGAGACCCAGTACTTC
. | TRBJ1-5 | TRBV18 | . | CASSPSRGNQPQHF | TGTGCCAGCTCACCATCCAGGGGCAATCAGCCCCAGCATTTT
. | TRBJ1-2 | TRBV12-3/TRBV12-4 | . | CASSPGVGYTF | TGTGCCAGCAGCCCAGGGGTCGGCTACACCTTC
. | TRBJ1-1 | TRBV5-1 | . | CASSLTTVQNTEAFF | TGCGCCAGCAGCTTAACGACTGTTCAGAACACTGAAGCTTTCTTT
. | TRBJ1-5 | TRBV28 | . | CAIRSGTSQPQHF | TGTGCCATCAGGAGCGGGACTTCGCAGCCCCAGCATTTT
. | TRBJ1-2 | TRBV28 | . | CASSLASAGYTF | TGTGCCAGCAGTTTAGCATCCGCGGGCTACACCTTC
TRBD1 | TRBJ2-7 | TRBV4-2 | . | CASSQDDRGQTYEQYF | TGTGCCAGCAGCCAAGACGACAGGGGCCAAACCTACGAGCAGTACTTC
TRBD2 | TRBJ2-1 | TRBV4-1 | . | CASSQERTSGTHNEQFF | TGCGCCAGCAGCCAAGAGAGGACTAGCGGGACCCACAATGAGCAGTTCTTC
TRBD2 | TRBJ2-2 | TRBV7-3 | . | CASSLTGTSPGELFF | TGTGCCAGCAGCTTAACGGGGACTAGCCCCGGGGAGCTGTTTTTT
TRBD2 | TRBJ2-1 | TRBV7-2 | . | CASSLGGTTNEQFF | TGTGCCAGCAGCTTGGGCGGGACTACCAATGAGCAGTTCTTC
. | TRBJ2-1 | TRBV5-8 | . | CASSLVLRGNEQFF | TGTGCCAGCAGCTTGGTTCTTCGGGGGAATGAGCAGTTCTTC
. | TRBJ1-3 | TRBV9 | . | CASSPGGGEISGNTIYF | TGTGCCAGCAGCCCTGGCGGGGGGGAAATTTCTGGAAACACCATATATTTT
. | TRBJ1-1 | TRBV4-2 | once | CASSPPSGETEAFF | TGTGCCAGCAGCCCCCCCTCCGGGGAGACTGAAGCTTTCTTT
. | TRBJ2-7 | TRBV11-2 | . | CASSLAPSLAQSSYEQYF | TGTGCCAGCAGCTTAGCTCCCTCCTTAGCGCAAAGCTCCTACGAGCAGTACTTC
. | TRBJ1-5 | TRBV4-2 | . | CASSQAQGGQPQHF | TGTGCCAGCAGCCAGGCTCAGGGAGGTCAGCCCCAGCATTTT
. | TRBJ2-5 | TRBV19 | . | CASSIRRNQETQYF | TGTGCCAGTAGTATAAGGAGAAACCAAGAGACCCAGTACTTC
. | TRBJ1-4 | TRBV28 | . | CASSSASRDARFVDEKLFF | TGTGCCAGCAGTTCTGCCTCCAGGGATGCTCGGTTTGTTGATGAAAAACTGTTTTTT
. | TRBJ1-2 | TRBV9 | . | CASSGVQGGYGYTF | TGTGCCAGCAGCGGGGTACAGGGTGGCTATGGCTACACCTTC
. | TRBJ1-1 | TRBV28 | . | CASSLPSQGPEAFF | TGTGCCAGCAGTTTACCCTCACAGGGCCCTGAAGCTTTCTTT
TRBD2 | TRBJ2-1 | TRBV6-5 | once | CASSLELASSEQFF | TGTGCCAGCAGCCTGGAACTAGCGTCGTCTGAGCAGTTCTTC
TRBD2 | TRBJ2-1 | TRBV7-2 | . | CASSLVAGGLDEQFF | TGTGCCAGCAGCTTAGTAGCGGGAGGGCTTGATGAGCAGTTCTTC
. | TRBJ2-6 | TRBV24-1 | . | CATSDPRAGLGTNVLTF | TGTGCCACCAGTGACCCCCGGGCGGGCCTGGGGACCAACGTCCTGACTTTC
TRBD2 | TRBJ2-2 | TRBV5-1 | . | CASSLGTSGSVGELFF | TGCGCCAGCAGCTTGGGGACTAGCGGGAGCGTCGGGGAGCTGTTTTTT
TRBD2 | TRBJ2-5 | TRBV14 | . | CASSPGLAGAGWETQYF | TGTGCCAGCAGCCCAGGACTAGCGGGAGCGGGTTGGGAGACCCAGTACTTC
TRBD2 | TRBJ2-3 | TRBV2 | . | CASSRLAGVGTDTQYF | TGTGCCAGCAGTCGACTAGCGGGAGTAGGCACAGATACGCAGTATTTT
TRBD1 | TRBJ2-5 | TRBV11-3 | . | CASSSRQGQETQYF | TGTGCCAGCAGCTCCAGACAGGGCCAAGAGACCCAGTACTTC
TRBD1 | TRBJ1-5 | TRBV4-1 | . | CASSHIDRAKAQHF | TGCGCCAGCAGCCATATCGACAGGGCGAAGGCCCAGCATTTT
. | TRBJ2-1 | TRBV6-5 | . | CASSWRGSSYNEQFF | TGTGCCAGCAGTTGGCGGGGTAGCTCCTACAATGAGCAGTTCTTC
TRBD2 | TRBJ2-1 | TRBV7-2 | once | CASSREAGVDYNEQFF | TGTGCCAGCAGCCGGGAGGCGGGAGTAGACTACAATGAGCAGTTCTTC
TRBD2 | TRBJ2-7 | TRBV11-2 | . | CASSPRTSVYEQYF | TGTGCCAGCAGCCCGCGGACTAGCGTTTACGAGCAGTACTTC
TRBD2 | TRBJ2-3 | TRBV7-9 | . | CASSLTSGSKNTQYF | TGTGCCAGCAGCTTAACTAGCGGGAGTAAAAATACGCAGTATTTT
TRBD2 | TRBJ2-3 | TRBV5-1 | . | CASSRTSGRIDTQYF | TGCGCCAGCAGCCGGACTAGCGGGAGGATAGATACGCAGTATTTT
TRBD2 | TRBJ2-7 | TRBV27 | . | CASSSSSGNEQYF | TGTGCCAGCAGTTCCTCTAGCGGGAACGAGCAGTACTTC
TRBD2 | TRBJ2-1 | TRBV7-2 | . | CASSLGLADTYEQFF | TGTGCCAGCAGCTTAGGCCTAGCGGATACGTATGAGCAGTTCTTC
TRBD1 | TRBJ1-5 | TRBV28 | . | CASRLRPGGRVQPQHF | TGTGCCAGCAGACTCAGACCAGGGGGGCGCGTCCAGCCCCAGCATTTT
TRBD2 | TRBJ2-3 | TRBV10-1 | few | CASRDGLAGHPSTDTQYF | TGCGCCAGCAGAGACGGACTAGCGGGGCACCCTAGCACAGATACGCAGTATTTT
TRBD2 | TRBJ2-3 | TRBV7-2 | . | CASSLGYGRGRSADTQYF | TGTGCCAGCAGCTTAGGATACGGGCGCGGGAGGAGCGCAGATACGCAGTATTTT
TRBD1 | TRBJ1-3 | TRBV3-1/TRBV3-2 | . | CASSQGTGVGGNTIYF | TGTGCCAGCAGCCAGGGGACAGGGGTTGGAGGAAACACCATATATTTT